This T cell receptor beta chain was recovered during a study of somatic mutations in cytotoxic T cells in rheumatoid arthritis. Study-wide context: Sorted by flow to nearly 100% purity were some V beta antibody-stained T-cell populations, including V beta1+ cells sequenced for TCRB. Overall study results and limits: There were about an eighth of the roughly 60 patients in whom the largest CD8+ clone exceeded 20% of CD8+ cells. For rheumatoid arthritis patients, CD8+ clonality increased with age, whereas it did not in healthy controls.

Positive magnetic bead selection was used to isolate CD4+ and CD8+ cells; purity was checked by flow cytometry. The CDR3 length is 16 residues. Looked up from germline, CDR1 is LGHNA and CDR2 is YSLEER. With 0 bases clipped from V and 7 bases from J, the junction kept 9 bases outside the gene matches. The method was immunoSEQ multiplex PCR; TCRdb's version includes in-frame clones alone and lacks a portion of them. The sample holds approximately 18,000 clones, about 90% seen once. Notes on this clone: Its cognate antigen is unknown.

The TCR comes from a man aged 40-55 years in good health. The gene calls are TRBV4-3 and TRBJ2-1, with TRBD2 identical over 7 bases. Sequencing was performed on CD8+ T cells sorted from blood. Here the CDR3 reads CASSQEWGRAMNEQFF. The CDR3 DNA reads TGCGCCAGCAGCCAAGAATGGGGGAGGGCCATGAATGAGCAGTTCTTC.